The next 8 T cell receptor beta chains were all read from a single sample in a study of cytomegalovirus exposure and HLA in healthy donors. PCR involved 60 Vbeta and 13 Jbeta primers. Profiled with immunoSEQ multiplex PCR; TCRdb holds only in-frame clones, not every one. The sample shows around 140,000 clones, 66% of them seen only once. Sequenced sample: PBMCs. Receptor source: a woman aged 55-69 years in good health and CMV-seronegative.

The chain combines TRBV5-4 with TRBJ2-5; TRBD2 might be the D (7 bases). CDR1 and CDR2 from the germline V gene are SGHNT and YYREEE (reference sequence). Trimming removed 4 bases at V and 5 bases at J, with 21 bases between. CDR3 length: 16 residues. This CDR3 reads CASSDPGAGALETQYF. In nucleotides, the CDR3 is TGTGCCAGCAGCGACCCGGGGGCGGGGGCCCTGGAGACCCAGTACTTC.

The chain employs TRBV7-2 and TRBJ1-6; 8 bases fit TRBD1. Looked up from germline, CDR1 is SGHTA and CDR2 is FQGNSA. After removal of 0 bases from V and 9 bases from J, the junction contained 4 bases not matched to a gene. This CDR3 is built from 15 residues. The CDR3 region is CASSLAQGVRSPLHF. CDR3 in DNA: TGTGCCAGCAGCTTAGCACAGGGGGTCCGTTCACCCCTCCACTTT.

The J gene is TRBJ1-5, the V gene TRBV19; 8 bases agree with TRBD1. Germline V lookup: CDR1 LNHDA, CDR2 SQIVND (reference sequence). J gave up 9 bases and V 6 bases, and 7 bases lay outside the gene matches. This CDR3 spans 13 amino acids. This chain's CDR3 is CASRDRGGGPQHF. The CDR3 nucleotides are TGTGCCAGTAGAGACAGGGGAGGGGGGCCCCAGCATTTT.

This clone was seen only once. The genes are TRBV27 and TRBJ1-5; weak D call: TRBD1 (6 bases). CDR3 length equals 16 residues. The germline V and J ends were trimmed by 6 bases and 2 bases, with 17 bases remaining between them. In germline, CDR1 is MNHEY, CDR2 SMNVEV (reference sequence). CDR3 loop: CASSPGVRVGNQPQHF. The CDR3 DNA follows: TGTGCCAGCAGCCCAGGGGTCCGGGTGGGCAATCAGCCCCAGCATTTT.

The rearrangement joins TRBV7-9 to TRBJ1-1; TRBD1 might be the D (6 bases). Germline loops: CDR1 SEHNR, CDR2 FQNEAQ (reference sequence). The ends were cut back, 6 bases at V and 1 base at J, with 15 bases in the middle. The CDR3 has 15 amino acids. This chain's CDR3 is CASSPGQPGNTEAFF. CDR3 DNA: TGTGCCAGCAGTCCCGGACAGCCTGGGAACACTGAAGCTTTCTTT.

The J gene is TRBJ2-1, the V gene TRBV11-2; the D gene is possibly TRBD2 (6 bases). Germline values: CDR1 SGHAT, CDR2 FQNNGV. The ends were cut back, 3 bases at V and 9 bases at J, with 21 bases in the middle. The CDR3 spans 16 residues. The CDR3 region is CASSFRATGLRGEQFF. The CDR3 coding sequence is TGTGCCAGCAGCTTTCGGGCGACGGGACTTAGGGGTGAGCAGTTCTTC.

In DNA form, the CDR3 reads TGTGCCACCAGCAGAGATTACCCGGGATGGGAGCAGTACTTC. It is translated as CATSRDYPGWEQYF. The V call is TRBV15, the J call TRBJ2-7, with D tentatively TRBD2 (5 bases). There are 14 residues in the CDR3. Germline V gene lookup returns CDR1 LNHNV and CDR2 YYDKDF (reference sequence). V was shortened by 0 bases and J by 7 bases, with 13 bases between the two germline ends.

The V call is TRBV11-2, the J call TRBJ1-3; the D gene is possibly TRBD1 (6 bases). Germline lookup yields CDR1 SGHAT and CDR2 FQNNGV. V lost 2 bases, J lost 7 bases, and 12 bases lay in between. The CDR3 extends over 14 amino acids. CDR3 bases: TGTGCCAGCAGCTTACAGGGGTTCGGGAACACCATATATTTT. As protein: CASSLQGFGNTIYF.